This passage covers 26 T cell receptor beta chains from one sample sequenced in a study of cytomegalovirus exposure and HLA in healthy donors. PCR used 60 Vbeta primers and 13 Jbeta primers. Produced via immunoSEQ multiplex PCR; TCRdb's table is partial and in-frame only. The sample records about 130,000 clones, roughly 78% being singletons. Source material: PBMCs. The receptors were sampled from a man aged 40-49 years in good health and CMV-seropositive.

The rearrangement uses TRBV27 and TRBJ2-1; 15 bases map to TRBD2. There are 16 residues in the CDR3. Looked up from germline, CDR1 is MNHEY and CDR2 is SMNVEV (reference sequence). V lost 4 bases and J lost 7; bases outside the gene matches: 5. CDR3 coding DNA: TGTGCCAGCAGTTCCTGGACTAGCGGGAGGGCAAATGAGCAGTTCTTC. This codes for CASSSWTSGRANEQFF.

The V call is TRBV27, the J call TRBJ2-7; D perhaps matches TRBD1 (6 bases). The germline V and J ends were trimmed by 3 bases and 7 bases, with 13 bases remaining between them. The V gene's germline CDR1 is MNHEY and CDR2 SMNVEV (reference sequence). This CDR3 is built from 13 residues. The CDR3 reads CASSFGTGQEQYF. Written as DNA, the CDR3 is TGTGCCAGCAGTTTTGGTACCGGACAGGAGCAGTACTTC.

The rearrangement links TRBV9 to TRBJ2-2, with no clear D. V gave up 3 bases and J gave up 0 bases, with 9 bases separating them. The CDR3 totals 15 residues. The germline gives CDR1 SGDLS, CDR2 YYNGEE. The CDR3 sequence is CASSGSVTNTGELFF. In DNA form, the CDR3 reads TGTGCCAGCAGCGGAAGCGTTACGAACACCGGGGAGCTGTTTTTT.

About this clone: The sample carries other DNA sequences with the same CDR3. The CDR3 reads CSVGTSGSYEQYF. The DNA for the CDR3 is TGCAGCGTCGGGACTAGCGGGAGCTACGAGCAGTACTTC. The chain is built from TRBV29-1 and TRBJ2-7, with TRBD2 matching 14 bases. The germline gives CDR1 SQVTM, CDR2 ANQGSEA. The CDR3 totals 13 residues. V lost 6 bases to trimming and J lost 3 bases; unmatched junction nucleotides: 1.

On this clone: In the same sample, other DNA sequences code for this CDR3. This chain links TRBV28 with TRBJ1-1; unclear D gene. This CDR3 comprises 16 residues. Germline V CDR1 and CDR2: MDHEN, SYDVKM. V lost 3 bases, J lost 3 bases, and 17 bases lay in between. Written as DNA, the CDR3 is TGTGCCAGCAGTTTGCCCCCCACAGAGCCATACACTGAAGCTTTCTTT. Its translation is CASSLPPTEPYTEAFF.

The CDR3 coding sequence is TGTGCCAGCAATGAGCTAGCGGCCTCTGGGTGGGACACCGGGGAGCTGTTTTTT. It is translated as CASNELAASGWDTGELFF. The V call is TRBV7-9, the J call TRBJ2-2, with 7 positions matching TRBD2. The CDR3 consists of 18 residues. Losses at the gene ends were 7 bases for V and 3 bases for J; bases not matched to a gene: 17. CDR1 is SEHNR, CDR2 FQNEAQ, per germline (reference sequence).

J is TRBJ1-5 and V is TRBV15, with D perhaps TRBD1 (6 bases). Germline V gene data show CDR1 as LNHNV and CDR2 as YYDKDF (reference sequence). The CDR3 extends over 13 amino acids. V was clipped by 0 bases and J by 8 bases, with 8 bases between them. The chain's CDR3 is CATSRDRGEPQHF. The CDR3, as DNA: TGTGCCACCAGCAGAGACAGGGGTGAGCCCCAGCATTTT.

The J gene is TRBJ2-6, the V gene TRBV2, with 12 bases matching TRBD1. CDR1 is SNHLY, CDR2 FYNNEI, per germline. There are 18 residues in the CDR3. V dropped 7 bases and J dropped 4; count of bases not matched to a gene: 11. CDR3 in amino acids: CASILGGQGALGANVLTF. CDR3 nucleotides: TGTGCCAGCATTCTAGGGGGACAGGGGGCGCTCGGGGCCAACGTCCTGACTTTC.

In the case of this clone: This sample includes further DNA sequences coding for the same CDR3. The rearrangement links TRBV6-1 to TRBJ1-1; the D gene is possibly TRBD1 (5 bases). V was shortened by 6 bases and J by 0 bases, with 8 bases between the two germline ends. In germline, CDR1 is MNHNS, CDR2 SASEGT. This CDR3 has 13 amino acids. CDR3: CASSSGMNTEAFF. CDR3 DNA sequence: TGTGCCAGCAGCTCAGGGATGAACACTGAAGCTTTCTTT.

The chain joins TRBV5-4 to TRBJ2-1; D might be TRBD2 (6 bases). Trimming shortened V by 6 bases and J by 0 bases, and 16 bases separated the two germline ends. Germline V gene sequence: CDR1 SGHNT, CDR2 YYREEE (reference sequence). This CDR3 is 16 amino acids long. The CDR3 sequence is CASNWGGGTSYNEQFF. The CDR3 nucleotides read TGTGCCAGCAACTGGGGTGGGGGGACCTCCTACAATGAGCAGTTCTTC.

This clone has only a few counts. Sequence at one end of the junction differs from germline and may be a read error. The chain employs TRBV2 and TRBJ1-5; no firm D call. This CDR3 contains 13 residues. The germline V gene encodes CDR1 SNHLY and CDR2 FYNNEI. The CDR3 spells CASKREEDQPQHF. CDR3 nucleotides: TGTGCGAGCAAGCGAGAGGAGGATCAGCCCCAGCATTTT.

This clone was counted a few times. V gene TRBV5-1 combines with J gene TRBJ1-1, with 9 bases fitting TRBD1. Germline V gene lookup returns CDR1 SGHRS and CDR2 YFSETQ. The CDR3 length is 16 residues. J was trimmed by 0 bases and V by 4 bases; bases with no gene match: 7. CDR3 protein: CASSLGQGRMNTEAFF. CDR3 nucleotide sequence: TGCGCCAGCAGCCTCGGACAGGGGCGGATGAACACTGAAGCTTTCTTT.

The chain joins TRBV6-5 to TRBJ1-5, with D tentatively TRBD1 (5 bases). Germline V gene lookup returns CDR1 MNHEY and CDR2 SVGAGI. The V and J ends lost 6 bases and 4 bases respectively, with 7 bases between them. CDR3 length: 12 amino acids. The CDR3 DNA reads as TGTGCCAGCAGGCAGGGAAATCAGCCCCAGCATTTT. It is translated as CASRQGNQPQHF.

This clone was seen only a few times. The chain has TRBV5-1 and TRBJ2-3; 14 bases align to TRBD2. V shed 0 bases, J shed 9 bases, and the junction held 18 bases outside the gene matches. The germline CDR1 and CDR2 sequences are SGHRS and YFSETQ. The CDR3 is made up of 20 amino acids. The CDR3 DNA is TGCGCCAGCAGCTTGGAAGCGGTCCGAGGTCTGGGACTAGCGGGAGCGACGCAGTATTTT. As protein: CASSLEAVRGLGLAGATQYF. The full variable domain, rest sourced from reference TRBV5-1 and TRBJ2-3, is KAGVTQTPRYLIKTRGQQVTLSCSPISGHRSVSWYQQTPGQGLQFLFEYFSETQRNKGNFPGRFSGRQFSNSRSEMNVSTLELGDSALYLCASSLEAVRGLGLAGATQYFGPGTRLTVL.

The CDR3 here is CASSPGWGKETQYF. The CDR3 DNA reads as TGTGCCAGCAGCCCCGGGTGGGGCAAAGAGACCCAGTACTTC. The chain uses TRBV11-2 and TRBJ2-5; possibly TRBD1 for D (5 bases). Trimming cost V 5 bases and J 3 bases, with 13 bases left between them. The CDR3 runs to 14 residues. From germline, CDR1 is SGHAT and CDR2 FQNNGV.

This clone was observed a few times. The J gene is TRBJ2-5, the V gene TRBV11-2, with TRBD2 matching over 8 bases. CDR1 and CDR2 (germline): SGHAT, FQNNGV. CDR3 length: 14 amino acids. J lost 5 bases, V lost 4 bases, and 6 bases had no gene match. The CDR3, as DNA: TGTGCCAGCAGCTCATTAGCGGGAATGGAGACCCAGTACTTC. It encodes CASSSLAGMETQYF.

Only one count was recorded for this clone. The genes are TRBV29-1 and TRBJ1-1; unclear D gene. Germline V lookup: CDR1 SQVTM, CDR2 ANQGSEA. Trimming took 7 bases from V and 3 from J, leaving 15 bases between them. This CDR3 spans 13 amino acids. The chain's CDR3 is CSAYGVPYTEAFF. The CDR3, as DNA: TGCAGCGCCTATGGAGTGCCTTACACTGAAGCTTTCTTT.

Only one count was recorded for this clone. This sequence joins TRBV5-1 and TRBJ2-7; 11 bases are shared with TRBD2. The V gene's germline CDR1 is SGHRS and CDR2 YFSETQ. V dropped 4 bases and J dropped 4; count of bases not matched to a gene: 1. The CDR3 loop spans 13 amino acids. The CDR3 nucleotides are TGCGCCAGCAGCAGACTAGCGGGATACGAGCAGTACTTC. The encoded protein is CASSRLAGYEQYF.

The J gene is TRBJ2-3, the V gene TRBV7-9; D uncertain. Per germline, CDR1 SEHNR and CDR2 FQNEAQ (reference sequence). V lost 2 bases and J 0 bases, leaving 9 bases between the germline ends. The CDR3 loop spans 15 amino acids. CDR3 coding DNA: TGTGCCAGCAGCTTAAAGAGGTCTAGCACAGATACGCAGTATTTT. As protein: CASSLKRSSTDTQYF.

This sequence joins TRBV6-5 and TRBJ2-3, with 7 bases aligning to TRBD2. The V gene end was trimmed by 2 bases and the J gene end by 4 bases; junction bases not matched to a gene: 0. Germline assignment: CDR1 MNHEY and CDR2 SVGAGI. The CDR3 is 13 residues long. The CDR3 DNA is TGTGCCAGCAGTTACGGGGGGGCAGATACGCAGTATTTT. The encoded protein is CASSYGGADTQYF.

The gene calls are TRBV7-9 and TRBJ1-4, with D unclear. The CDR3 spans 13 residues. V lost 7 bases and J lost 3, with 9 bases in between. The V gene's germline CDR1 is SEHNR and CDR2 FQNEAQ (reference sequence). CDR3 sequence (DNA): TGTGCCAGCACCTCCGGAGCTAATGAAAAACTGTTTTTT. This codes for CASTSGANEKLFF. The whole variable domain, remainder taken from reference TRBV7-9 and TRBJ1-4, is DTGVSQNPRHKITKRGQNVTFRCDPISEHNRLYWYRQTLGQGPEFLTYFQNEAQLEKSRLLSDRFSAERPKGSFSTLEIQRTEQGDSAMYLCASTSGANEKLFFGSGTQLSVL.

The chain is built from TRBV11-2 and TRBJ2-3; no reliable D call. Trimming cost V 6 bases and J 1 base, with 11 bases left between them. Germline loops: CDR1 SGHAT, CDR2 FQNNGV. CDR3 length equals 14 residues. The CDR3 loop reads CASRRLIRTDTQYF. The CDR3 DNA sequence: TGTGCCAGCAGGCGCTTAATTCGCACAGATACGCAGTATTTT.

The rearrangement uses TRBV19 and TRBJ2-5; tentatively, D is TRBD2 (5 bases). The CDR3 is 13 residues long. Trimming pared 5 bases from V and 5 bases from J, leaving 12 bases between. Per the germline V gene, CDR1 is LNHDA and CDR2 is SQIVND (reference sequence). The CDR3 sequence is CASSSTRGETQYF. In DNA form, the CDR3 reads TGTGCCAGTAGTTCAACTAGAGGGGAGACCCAGTACTTC. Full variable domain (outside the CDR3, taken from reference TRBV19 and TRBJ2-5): DGGITQSPKYLFRKEGQNVTLSCEQNLNHDAMYWYRQDPGQGLRLIYYSQIVNDFQKGDIAEGYSVSREKKESFPLTVTSAQKNPTAFYLCASSSTRGETQYFGPGTRLLVL.

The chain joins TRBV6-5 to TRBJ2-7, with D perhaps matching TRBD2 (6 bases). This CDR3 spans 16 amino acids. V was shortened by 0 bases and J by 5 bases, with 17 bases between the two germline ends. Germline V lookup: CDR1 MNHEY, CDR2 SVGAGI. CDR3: CASSYSNPGVQNEQYF. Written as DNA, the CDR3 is TGTGCCAGCAGTTACTCGAATCCGGGGGTGCAGAACGAGCAGTACTTC.

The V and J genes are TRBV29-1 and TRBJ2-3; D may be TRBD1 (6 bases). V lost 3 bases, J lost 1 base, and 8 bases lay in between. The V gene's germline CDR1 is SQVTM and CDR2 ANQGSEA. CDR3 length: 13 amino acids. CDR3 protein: CSVDRQGTDTQYF. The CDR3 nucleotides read TGCAGCGTTGACCGACAGGGCACAGATACGCAGTATTTT.

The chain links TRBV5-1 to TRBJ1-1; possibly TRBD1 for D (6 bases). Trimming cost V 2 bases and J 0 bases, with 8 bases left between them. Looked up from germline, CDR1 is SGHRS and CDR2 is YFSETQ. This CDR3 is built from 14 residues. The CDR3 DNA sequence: TGCGCCAGCAGCTTCGGGACATTGAACACTGAAGCTTTCTTT. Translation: CASSFGTLNTEAFF.